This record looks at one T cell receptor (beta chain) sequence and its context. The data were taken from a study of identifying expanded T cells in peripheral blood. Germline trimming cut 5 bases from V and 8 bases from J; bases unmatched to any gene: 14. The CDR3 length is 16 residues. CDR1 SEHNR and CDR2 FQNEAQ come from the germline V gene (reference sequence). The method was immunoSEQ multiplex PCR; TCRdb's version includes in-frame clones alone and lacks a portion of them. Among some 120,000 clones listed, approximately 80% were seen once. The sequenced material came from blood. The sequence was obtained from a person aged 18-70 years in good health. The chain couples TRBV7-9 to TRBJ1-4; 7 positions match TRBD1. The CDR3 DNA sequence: TGTGCCAGCAGCCCTCAACAGGGGTCAAAGGTGGAAAAACTGTTTTTT. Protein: CASSPQQGSKVEKLFF.